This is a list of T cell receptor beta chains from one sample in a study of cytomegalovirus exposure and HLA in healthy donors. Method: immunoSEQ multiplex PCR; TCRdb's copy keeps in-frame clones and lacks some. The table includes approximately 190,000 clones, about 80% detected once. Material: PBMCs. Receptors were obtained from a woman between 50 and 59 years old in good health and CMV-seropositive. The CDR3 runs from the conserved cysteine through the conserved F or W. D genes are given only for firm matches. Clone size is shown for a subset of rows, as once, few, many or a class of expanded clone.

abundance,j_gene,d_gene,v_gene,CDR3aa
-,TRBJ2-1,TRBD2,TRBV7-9,CASSQWTSGIYNEQFF
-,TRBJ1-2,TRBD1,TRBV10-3,CAISETGVGRGYTF
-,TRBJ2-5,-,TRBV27,CASTLGGGETQYF
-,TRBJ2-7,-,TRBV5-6,CASSYQYIGVDEQYF
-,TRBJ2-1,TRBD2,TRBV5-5,CASSSGTTTANEQFF
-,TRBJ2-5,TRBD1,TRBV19,CASSPRPRTGRQETQYF
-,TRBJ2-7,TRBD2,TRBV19,CASSPDAGGSSYEQYF
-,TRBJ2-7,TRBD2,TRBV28,CASSSPGLGNEQYF
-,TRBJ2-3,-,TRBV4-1,CASSQAPGLTRTDTQYF
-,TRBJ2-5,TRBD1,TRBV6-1,CAIRDSVQETQYF
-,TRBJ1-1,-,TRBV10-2,CASRGTNRHTEAFF
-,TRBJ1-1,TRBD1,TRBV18,CASSPTGGRGTEAFF
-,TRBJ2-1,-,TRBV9,CASSGMDRNEQFF
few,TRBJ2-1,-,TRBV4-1,CASSQVLRDNEQFF
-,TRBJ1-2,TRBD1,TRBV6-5,CASSPTGQGIGYTF
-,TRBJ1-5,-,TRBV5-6,CASSRRGSGVGQPQHF
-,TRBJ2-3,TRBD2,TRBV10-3,CATRGGLDTQYF
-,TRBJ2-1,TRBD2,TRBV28,CASKGTSGGRDEQFF
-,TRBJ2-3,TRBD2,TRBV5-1,CASSVSGGLDTQYF
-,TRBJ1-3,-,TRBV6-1,CASSEGHPAGGNTIYF
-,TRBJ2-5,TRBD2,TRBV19,CASSPSSGGFPETQYF
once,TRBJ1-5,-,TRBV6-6,CASSYDGGEYQPQHF
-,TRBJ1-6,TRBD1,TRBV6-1,CASSEVERGHSPLHF
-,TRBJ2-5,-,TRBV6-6,CASSHRDGEETQYF
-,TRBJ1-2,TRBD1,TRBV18,CASSPRQGAESNYGYTF
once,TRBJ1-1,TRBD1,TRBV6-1,CASSLLTGVTEAFF
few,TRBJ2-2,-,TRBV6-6,CASSPWGGGNTGELFF
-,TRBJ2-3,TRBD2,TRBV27,CASRLAGGLNTDTQYF
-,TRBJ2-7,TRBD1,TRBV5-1,CASSLVGTGGYEQYF
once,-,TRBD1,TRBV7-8,CASSLLYRGGPEDEQYF
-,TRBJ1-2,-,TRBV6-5,CASSYSGTKDGYTF
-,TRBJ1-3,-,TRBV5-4,CASSQEQGSGNTIYF
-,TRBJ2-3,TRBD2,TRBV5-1,CASSGGSGGSTDTQYF
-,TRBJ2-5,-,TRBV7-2,CASSSSSGLQEDLQETQYF
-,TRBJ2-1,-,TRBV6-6,CASTESRDSYNEQFF
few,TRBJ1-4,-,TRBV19,CASSPGSNEKLFF
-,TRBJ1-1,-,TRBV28,CASSPTGHDTEAFF
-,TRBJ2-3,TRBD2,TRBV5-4,CASSYRLAGDTDTQYF
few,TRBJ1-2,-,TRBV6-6,CASSYGLQGHGYGYTF
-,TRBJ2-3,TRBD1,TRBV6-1,CASSVTGSSTDTQYF
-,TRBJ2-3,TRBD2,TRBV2,CASKGRAGGLDTQYF
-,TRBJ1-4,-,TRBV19,CASSISAGEKLFF
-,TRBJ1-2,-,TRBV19,CASTTRGRHGYTF
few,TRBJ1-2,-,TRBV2,CASSPFRGDYGYTF
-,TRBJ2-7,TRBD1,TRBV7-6,CASSPHLDRAYEQYF